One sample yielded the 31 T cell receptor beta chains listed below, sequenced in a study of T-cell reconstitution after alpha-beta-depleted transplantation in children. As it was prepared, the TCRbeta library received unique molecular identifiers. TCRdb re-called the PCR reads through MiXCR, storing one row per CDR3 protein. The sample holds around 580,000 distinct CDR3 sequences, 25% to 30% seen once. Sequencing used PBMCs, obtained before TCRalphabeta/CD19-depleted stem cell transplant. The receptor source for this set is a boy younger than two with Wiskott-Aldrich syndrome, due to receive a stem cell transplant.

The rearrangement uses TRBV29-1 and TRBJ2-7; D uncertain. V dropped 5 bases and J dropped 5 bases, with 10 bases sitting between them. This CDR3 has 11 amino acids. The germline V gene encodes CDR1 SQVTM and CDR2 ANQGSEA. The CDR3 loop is CSVRSVNEQYF. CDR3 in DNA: TGCAGCGTTCGGAGTGTTAACGAGCAGTACTTC.

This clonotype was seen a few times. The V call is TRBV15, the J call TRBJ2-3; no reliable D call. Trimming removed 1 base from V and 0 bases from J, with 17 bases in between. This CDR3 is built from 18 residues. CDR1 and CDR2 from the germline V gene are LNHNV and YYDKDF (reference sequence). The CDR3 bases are TGTGCCACCAGCAGAGCCTTAGGACGGAAAACTAGCACAGATACGCAGTATTTT. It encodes CATSRALGRKTSTDTQYF.

The CDR3 DNA reads TGTGCCAGCAGCTCTTGGGGCGGGAGGAGCTCCTACGAGCAGTACTTC. This translates into CASSSWGGRSSYEQYF. This chain connects TRBV7-9 to TRBJ2-7, with 8 bases fitting TRBD2. This CDR3 has 16 residues. V trimming: 4 bases; J trimming: 0 bases; junction bases outside the gene matches: 8. Germline V gene data show CDR1 as SEHNR and CDR2 as FQNEAQ (reference sequence).

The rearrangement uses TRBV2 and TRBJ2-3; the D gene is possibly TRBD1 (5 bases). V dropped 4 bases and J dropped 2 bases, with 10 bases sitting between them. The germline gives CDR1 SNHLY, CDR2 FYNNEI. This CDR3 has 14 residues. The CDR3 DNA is TGTGCCAGCAGTGGCGGACAATTCACAGATACGCAGTATTTT. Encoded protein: CASSGGQFTDTQYF.

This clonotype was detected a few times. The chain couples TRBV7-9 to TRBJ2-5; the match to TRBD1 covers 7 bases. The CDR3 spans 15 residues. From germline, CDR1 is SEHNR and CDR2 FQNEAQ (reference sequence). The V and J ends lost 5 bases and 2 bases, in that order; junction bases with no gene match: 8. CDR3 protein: CASSIAGTEQETQYF. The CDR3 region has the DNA TGTGCCAGCAGCATCGCCGGGACAGAACAAGAGACCCAGTACTTC.

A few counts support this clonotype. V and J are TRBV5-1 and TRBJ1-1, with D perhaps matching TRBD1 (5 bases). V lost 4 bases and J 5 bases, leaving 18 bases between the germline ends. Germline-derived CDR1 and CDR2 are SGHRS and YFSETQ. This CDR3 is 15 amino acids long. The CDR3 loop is CASSADIHEGTEAFF. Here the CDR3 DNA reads TGCGCCAGCAGCGCGGACATACACGAAGGTACTGAAGCTTTCTTT.

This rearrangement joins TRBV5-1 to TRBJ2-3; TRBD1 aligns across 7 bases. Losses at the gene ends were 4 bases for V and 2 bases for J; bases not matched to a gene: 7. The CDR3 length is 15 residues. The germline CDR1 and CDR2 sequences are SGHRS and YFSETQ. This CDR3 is CASSLYRGNTDTQYF. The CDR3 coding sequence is TGCGCCAGCAGCCTCTACAGGGGAAACACAGATACGCAGTATTTT.

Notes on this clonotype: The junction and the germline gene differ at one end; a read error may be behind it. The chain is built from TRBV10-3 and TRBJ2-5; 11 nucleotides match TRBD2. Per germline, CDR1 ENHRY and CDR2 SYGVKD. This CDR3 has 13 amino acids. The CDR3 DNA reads TGTGCCATCGGCCCACTAGCGGGAGAGGCCCAGTACTTC. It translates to CAIGPLAGEAQYF.

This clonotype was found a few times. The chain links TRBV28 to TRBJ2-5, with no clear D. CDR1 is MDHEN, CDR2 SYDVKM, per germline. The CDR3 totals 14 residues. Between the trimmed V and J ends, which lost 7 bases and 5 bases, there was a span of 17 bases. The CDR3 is CASNTPRFGETQYF. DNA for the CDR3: TGTGCCAGCAATACACCCAGGTTTGGGGAGACCCAGTACTTC.

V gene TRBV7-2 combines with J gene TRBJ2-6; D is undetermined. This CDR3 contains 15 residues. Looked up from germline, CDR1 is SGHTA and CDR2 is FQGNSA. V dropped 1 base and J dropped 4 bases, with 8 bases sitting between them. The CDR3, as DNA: TGTGCCAGCAGCTTAGTGGTGGTAGGGGCCAACGTCCTGACTTTC. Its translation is CASSLVVVGANVLTF.

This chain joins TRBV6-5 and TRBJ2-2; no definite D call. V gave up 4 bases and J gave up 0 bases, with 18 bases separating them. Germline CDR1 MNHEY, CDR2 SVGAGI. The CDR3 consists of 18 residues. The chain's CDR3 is CASSLSWIEIANTGELFF. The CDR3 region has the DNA TGTGCCAGCAGTTTGAGCTGGATCGAAATCGCGAACACCGGGGAGCTGTTTTTT.

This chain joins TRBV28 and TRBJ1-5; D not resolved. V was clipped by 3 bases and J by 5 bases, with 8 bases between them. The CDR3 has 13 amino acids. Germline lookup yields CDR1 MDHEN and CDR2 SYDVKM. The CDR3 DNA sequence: TGTGCCAGCAGTTTTGAAATCGATCAGCCCCAGCATTTT. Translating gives CASSFEIDQPQHF.

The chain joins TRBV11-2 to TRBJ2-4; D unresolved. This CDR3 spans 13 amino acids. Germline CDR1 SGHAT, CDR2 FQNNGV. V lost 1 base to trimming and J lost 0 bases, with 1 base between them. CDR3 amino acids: CASSLVAKNIQYF. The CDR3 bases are TGTGCCAGCAGCTTAGTAGCCAAAAACATTCAGTACTTC.

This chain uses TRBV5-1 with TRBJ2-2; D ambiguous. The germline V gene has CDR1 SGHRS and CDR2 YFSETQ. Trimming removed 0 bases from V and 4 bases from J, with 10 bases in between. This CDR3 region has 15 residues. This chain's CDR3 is CASSLGVLSTGELFF. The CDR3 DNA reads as TGCGCCAGCAGCTTGGGTGTTCTTTCCACCGGGGAGCTGTTTTTT.

CDR3 region: CASSQDPWTSGRSADTQYF. DNA of the CDR3: TGTGCCAGCAGCCAAGATCCTTGGACTAGCGGGAGGTCAGCAGATACGCAGTATTTT. V is TRBV3-1 and J is TRBJ2-3; the match to TRBD2 covers 14 bases. The CDR3 length is 19 residues. From germline, CDR1 is LGHDT and CDR2 YNNKEL (reference sequence). V shed 0 bases and J 4 bases; nucleotides not matched to a gene: 9.

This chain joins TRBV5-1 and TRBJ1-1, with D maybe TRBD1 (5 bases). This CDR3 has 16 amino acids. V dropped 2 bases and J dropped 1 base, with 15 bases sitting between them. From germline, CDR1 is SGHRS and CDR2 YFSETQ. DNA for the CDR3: TGCGCCAGCAGCTTATATCAGGGCGAGGGGAACACTGAAGCTTTCTTT. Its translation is CASSLYQGEGNTEAFF.

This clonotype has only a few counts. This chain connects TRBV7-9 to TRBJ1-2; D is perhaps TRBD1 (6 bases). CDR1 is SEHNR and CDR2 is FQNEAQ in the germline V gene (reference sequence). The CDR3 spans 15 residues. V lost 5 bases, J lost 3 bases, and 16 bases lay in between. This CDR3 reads CASSAAGVGHYGYTF. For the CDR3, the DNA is TGTGCCAGCAGCGCAGCAGGGGTGGGGCACTATGGCTACACCTTC. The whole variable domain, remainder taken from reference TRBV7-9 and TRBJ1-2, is DTGVSQNPRHKITKRGQNVTFRCDPISEHNRLYWYRQTLGQGPEFLTYFQNEAQLEKSRLLSDRFSAERPKGSFSTLEIQRTEQGDSAMYLCASSAAGVGHYGYTFGSGTRLTVV.

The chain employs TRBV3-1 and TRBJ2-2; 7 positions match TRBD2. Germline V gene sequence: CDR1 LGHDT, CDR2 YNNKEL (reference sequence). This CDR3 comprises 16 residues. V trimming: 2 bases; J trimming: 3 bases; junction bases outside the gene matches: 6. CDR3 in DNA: TGTGCCAGCAGCCAAACGTGGCTAGCGGACACCGGGGAGCTGTTTTTT. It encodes CASSQTWLADTGELFF.

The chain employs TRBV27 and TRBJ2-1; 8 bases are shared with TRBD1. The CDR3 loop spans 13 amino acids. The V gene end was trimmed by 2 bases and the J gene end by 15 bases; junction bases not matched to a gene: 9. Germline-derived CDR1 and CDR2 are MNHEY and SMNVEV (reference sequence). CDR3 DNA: TGTGCCAGCAGTTTACCACCGACAGGGGTCCCGTTCTTC. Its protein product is CASSLPPTGVPFF.

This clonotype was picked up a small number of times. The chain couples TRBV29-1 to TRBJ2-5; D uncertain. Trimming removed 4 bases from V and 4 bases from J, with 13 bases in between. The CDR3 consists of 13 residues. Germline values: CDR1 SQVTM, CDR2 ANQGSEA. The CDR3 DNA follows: TGCAGCGTTGTGCAGCGATTCGGAGAGACCCAGTACTTC. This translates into CSVVQRFGETQYF.

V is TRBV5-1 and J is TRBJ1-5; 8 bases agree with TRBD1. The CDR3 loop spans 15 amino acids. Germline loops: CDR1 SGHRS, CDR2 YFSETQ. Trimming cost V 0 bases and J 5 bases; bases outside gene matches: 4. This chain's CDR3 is CASSLGDRPDQPQHF. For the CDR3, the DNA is TGCGCCAGCAGCTTGGGGGACAGGCCAGATCAGCCCCAGCATTTT.

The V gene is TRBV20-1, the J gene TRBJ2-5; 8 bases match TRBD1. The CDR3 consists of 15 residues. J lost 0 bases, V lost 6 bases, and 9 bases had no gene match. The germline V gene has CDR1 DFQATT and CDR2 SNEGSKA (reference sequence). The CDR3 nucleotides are TGCAGTGCCCACATCCGGGACAGGTACCAAGAGACCCAGTACTTC. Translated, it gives CSAHIRDRYQETQYF.

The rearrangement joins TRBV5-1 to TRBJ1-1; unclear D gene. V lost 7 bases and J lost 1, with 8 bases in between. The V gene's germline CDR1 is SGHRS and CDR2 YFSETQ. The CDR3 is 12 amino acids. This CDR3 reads CASRSGNTEAFF. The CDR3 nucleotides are TGCGCCAGCCGGTCGGGGAACACTGAAGCTTTCTTT.

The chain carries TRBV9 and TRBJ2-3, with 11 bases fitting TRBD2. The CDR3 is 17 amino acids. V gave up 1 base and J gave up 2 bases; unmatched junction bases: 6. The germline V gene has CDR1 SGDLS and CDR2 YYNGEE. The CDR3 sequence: CASSVLIAGGTTDTQYF. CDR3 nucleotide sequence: TGTGCCAGCAGCGTACTCATAGCGGGAGGGACCACAGATACGCAGTATTTT.

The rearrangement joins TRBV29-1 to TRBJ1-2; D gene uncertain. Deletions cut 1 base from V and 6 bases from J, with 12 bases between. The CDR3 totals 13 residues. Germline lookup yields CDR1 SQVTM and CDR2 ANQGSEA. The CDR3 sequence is CSVEGADFDGYTF. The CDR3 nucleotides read TGCAGCGTTGAAGGGGCAGATTTTGATGGCTACACCTTC.

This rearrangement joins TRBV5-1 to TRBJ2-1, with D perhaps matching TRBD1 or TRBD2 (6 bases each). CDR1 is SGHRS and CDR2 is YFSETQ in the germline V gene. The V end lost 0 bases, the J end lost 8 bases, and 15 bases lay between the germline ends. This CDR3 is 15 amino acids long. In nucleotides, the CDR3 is TGCGCCAGCAGCTTGGCGGGGGCGCTTCTCTATGAGCAGTTCTTC. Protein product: CASSLAGALLYEQFF. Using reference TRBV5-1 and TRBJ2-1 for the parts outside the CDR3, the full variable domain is KAGVTQTPRYLIKTRGQQVTLSCSPISGHRSVSWYQQTPGQGLQFLFEYFSETQRNKGNFPGRFSGRQFSNSRSEMNVSTLELGDSALYLCASSLAGALLYEQFFGPGTRLTVL.

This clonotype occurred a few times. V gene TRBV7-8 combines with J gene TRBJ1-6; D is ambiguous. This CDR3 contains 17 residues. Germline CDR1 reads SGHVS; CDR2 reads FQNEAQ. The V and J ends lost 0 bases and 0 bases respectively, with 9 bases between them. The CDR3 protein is CASSLAAASSYNSPLHF. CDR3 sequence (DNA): TGTGCCAGCAGCTTAGCGGCCGCTAGCTCCTATAATTCACCCCTCCACTTT.

CDR3 sequence: CASRGEDRLNSPLHF. CDR3 nucleotides: TGCGCCAGCAGAGGGGAGGACAGGCTGAATTCACCCCTCCACTTT. This rearrangement joins TRBV5-1 to TRBJ1-6; 7 bases are a match to TRBD1. The germline V gene has CDR1 SGHRS and CDR2 YFSETQ. The CDR3 loop spans 15 amino acids. The V and J ends lost 5 bases and 7 bases, in that order; junction bases with no gene match: 9. Combining the CDR3 with reference TRBV5-1 and TRBJ1-6 gives the whole variable domain KAGVTQTPRYLIKTRGQQVTLSCSPISGHRSVSWYQQTPGQGLQFLFEYFSETQRNKGNFPGRFSGRQFSNSRSEMNVSTLELGDSALYLCASRGEDRLNSPLHFGNGTRLTVT.

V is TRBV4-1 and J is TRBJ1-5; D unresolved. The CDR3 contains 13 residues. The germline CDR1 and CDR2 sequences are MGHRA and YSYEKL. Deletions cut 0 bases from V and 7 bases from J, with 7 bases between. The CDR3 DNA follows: TGCGCCAGCAGCCAAGAGGTCCACCAGCCCCAGCATTTT. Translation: CASSQEVHQPQHF.

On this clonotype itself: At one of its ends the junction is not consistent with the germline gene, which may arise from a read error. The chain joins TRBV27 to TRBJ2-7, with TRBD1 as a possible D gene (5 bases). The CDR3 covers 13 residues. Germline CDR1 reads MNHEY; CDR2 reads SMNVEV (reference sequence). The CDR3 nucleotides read TGTGTCAGCAGTTTATCCCAGGGAACGGTGCAGTACTTC. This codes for CVSSLSQGTVQYF.

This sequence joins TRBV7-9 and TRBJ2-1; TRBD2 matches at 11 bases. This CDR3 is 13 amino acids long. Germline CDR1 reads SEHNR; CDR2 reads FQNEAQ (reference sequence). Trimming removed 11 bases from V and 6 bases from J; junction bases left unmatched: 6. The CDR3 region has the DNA TGTGCCCTGGGACTAGCGGACTTCAATGAGCAGTTCTTC. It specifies CALGLADFNEQFF.